Shown below are 7 T cell receptor beta chains from a single sample sequenced in a study of cytomegalovirus exposure and HLA in healthy donors. It was with 60 Vbeta and 13 Jbeta primers that the PCR ran. Repertoires were generated with immunoSEQ multiplex PCR, while TCRdb's copy carries only in-frame clones and drops some. Seen here are over 200,000 clones, about 89% observed once, and the top ten hold more than 0.8%. Sequencing was carried out using PBMCs. Receptors originate from a woman between 18 and 29 years old in good health and CMV-seronegative.

This clone was detected only a few times. The chain has TRBV5-1 and TRBJ2-5, with TRBD1 matching over 9 bases. Gene TRBJ2-7 matches the end of the DNA better, so the J call may be wrong. This CDR3 comprises 17 residues. Germline assignment: CDR1 SGHRS and CDR2 YFSETQ. Here the CDR3 DNA reads TGCGCCAGCAGCTTGAATCCAGGGACAGGGATTGGCTACGAGCAGTACTTC. It codes for CASSLNPGTGIGYEQYF.

The chain uses TRBV10-2 and TRBJ1-3; no clear D gene. Germline CDR1 and CDR2: WSHSY and SAAADI. Trimming removed 2 bases from V and 8 bases from J, with 16 bases in between. The CDR3 sequence is 15 residues long. The CDR3 is CASSETWRSGDTIYF. The CDR3 DNA follows: TGCGCCAGCAGTGAGACTTGGCGCTCGGGAGACACCATATATTTT.

In this sample, this clone turned up once. The chain carries TRBV19 and TRBJ1-5; TRBD1 is a possible D gene (5 bases). Germline V gene sequence: CDR1 LNHDA, CDR2 SQIVND (reference sequence). Deletions cut 10 bases from V and 8 bases from J, with 21 bases between. The CDR3 totals 14 residues. For the CDR3, the DNA is TGTGCCATCAGTGAGAGGAACGGGGGGAAGCCCCAGCATTTT. Translation gives CAISERNGGKPQHF.

This clone was seen just once. This sequence joins TRBV4-2 and TRBJ2-1; 8 bases line up with TRBD1. V shed 1 base and J 7 bases; nucleotides not matched to a gene: 0. CDR1 and CDR2 from the germline V gene are LGHNA and YNFKEQ. This CDR3 has 13 amino acids. The chain's CDR3 is CASSQGTGNEQFF. In nucleotides, the CDR3 is TGTGCCAGCAGCCAAGGGACAGGGAATGAGCAGTTCTTC.

The chain links TRBV4-1 to TRBJ2-7, with TRBD1 as a possible D gene (6 bases). CDR3 length equals 15 residues. Germline V lookup: CDR1 MGHRA, CDR2 YSYEKL. The V gene lost 0 bases and the J gene lost 1 base, with 10 bases spanning the gap. The CDR3 region is CASSQDRGKSYEQYF. The CDR3 nucleotides read TGCGCCAGCAGCCAAGACAGGGGAAAATCCTACGAGCAGTACTTC.

This clone was detected once. The chain links TRBV10-3 to TRBJ1-4; D is perhaps TRBD1 (6 bases). V was cut by 8 bases and J by 2 bases, with 12 bases left in between. Germline V lookup: CDR1 ENHRY, CDR2 SYGVKD. The CDR3 covers 14 residues. The CDR3 region has the DNA TGTGCCATCCGTCAGACAGGCACTAATGAAAAACTGTTTTTT. The encoded protein is CAIRQTGTNEKLFF.

The rearrangement links TRBV11-3 to TRBJ1-6; D gene uncertain. Between the trimmed V and J ends, which lost 6 bases and 7 bases, there was a span of 19 bases. This CDR3 has 16 amino acids. The germline V gene encodes CDR1 SGHNT and CDR2 YENEEA. The CDR3 nucleotides are TGTGCCAGCAGTTATGAAGGATACACTAAGAATTCACCCCTCCACTTT. It translates to CASSYEGYTKNSPLHF.